The T cell receptor beta chain under discussion was sequenced for a study of blood T cell repertoires in COVID-19. In the study overall: All recovered Cohort 3 donors got two negative PCRs, got clearance, or saw symptom resolution. Spain, Italy and the United States supplied samples that represented acute and convalescent COVID-19.

This clone occurred a few times. J lost 2 bases, V lost 1 base, and 5 bases had no gene match. There are 16 residues in the CDR3. Germline assignment: CDR1 MNHEY and CDR2 SMNVEV (reference sequence). Data came from immunoSEQ multiplex PCR; TCRdb stores just in-frame clones and leaves some out. Of some 300,000 clones listed, 88% were seen once; the top ten hold approximately 2%. This rearrangement joins TRBV27 to TRBJ2-4; TRBD2 aligns across 7 bases. Source material: PBMCs or T cells enriched from blood (not recorded which). This TCR was recovered from a woman aged 55 to 70 in a cohort exposed to, infected with or recovered from COVID-19 (not recorded which). CDR3 amino acids: CASSLWLGGSKNIQYF. The CDR3 coding sequence is TGTGCCAGCAGTTTATGGCTGGGGGGGTCCAAAAACATTCAGTACTTC.